One and the same sample provided the 29 T cell receptor beta chains below, sequenced in a study of blood T cell repertoires in COVID-19. Assay: immunoSEQ multiplex PCR; the TCRdb copy retains only in-frame clones and omits some. Of a few hundred thousand clones in the sample, around 84% are singletons; the top ten hold about 6.2%. Source material: PBMCs or T cells enriched from blood (not recorded which). The receptors come from a woman between 50 and 59 years old who had been exposed to COVID-19.

J is TRBJ2-2 and V is TRBV4-1, with 8 bases that match TRBD2. With 0 bases clipped from V and 2 bases from J, the junction kept 5 bases outside the gene matches. CDR3 size: 17 residues. Germline CDR1 MGHRA, CDR2 YSYEKL. Here the CDR3 DNA reads TGCGCCAGCAGCCAAGATAGGCGGGGGGTTAACACCGGGGAGCTGTTTTTT. This codes for CASSQDRRGVNTGELFF.

For the CDR3, the DNA is TGTGCCAGTAGAGTCGTAGGCCTAGCGGGCACAGATACGCAGTATTTT. Its translation is CASRVVGLAGTDTQYF. The gene calls are TRBV19 and TRBJ2-3; 7 bases line up with TRBD2. CDR3 size: 16 residues. The germline V gene encodes CDR1 LNHDA and CDR2 SQIVND (reference sequence). Trimming removed 6 bases from V and 1 base from J; junction bases left unmatched: 10.

The V and J genes are TRBV9 and TRBJ1-6, with 10 bases matching TRBD1. The germline CDR1 and CDR2 sequences are SGDLS and YYNGEE. The CDR3 has 15 amino acids. J was trimmed by 5 bases and V by 3 bases; bases with no gene match: 2. The CDR3 loop is CASSGGQGNNSPLHF. The CDR3 nucleotides read TGTGCCAGCAGCGGGGGACAGGGGAATAATTCACCCCTCCACTTT.

The chain joins TRBV5-1 to TRBJ1-1; 10 bases agree with TRBD1. Germline V lookup: CDR1 SGHRS, CDR2 YFSETQ. Trimming at V came to 0 bases and at J to 4 bases, leaving 3 bases not matched to a gene. This CDR3 has 15 amino acids. CDR3 coding DNA: TGCGCCAGCAGCTTGGATGGACAGGGGGGCACTGAAGCTTTCTTT. Translation: CASSLDGQGGTEAFF.

The V call is TRBV27, the J call TRBJ1-2; the match to TRBD1 covers 7 bases. The ends lost 5 bases at V and 0 bases at J; junction bases unmatched: 3. CDR1 is MNHEY and CDR2 is SMNVEV in the germline V gene (reference sequence). The CDR3 sequence is 14 residues long. CDR3: CASSNRGANYGYTF. In DNA, the CDR3 is TGTGCCAGCAGTAACAGGGGAGCTAACTATGGCTACACCTTC.

This chain joins TRBV7-2 and TRBJ1-2; D is ambiguous. Germline loops: CDR1 SGHTA, CDR2 FQGNSA. The CDR3 length is 13 residues. V was pared by 0 bases and J by 8 bases, with 10 bases between. The CDR3 protein is CASSLALSRGYTF. The CDR3, as DNA: TGTGCCAGCAGCTTAGCGCTATCGAGAGGCTACACCTTC. Together with reference TRBV7-2 and TRBJ1-2, the CDR3 gives the full variable domain: GAGVSQSPSNKVTEKGKDVELRCDPISGHTALYWYRQSLGQGLEFLIYFQGNSAPDKSGLPSDRFSAERTGGSVSTLTIQRTQQEDSAVYLCASSLALSRGYTFGSGTRLTVV.

The V gene is TRBV5-1, the J gene TRBJ2-7; D is possibly TRBD1 (5 bases). CDR1 is SGHRS and CDR2 is YFSETQ in the germline V gene. The CDR3 is made up of 15 amino acids. The germline V and J ends were trimmed by 0 bases and 2 bases, with 12 bases remaining between them. The CDR3 is CASSLARVATYEQYF. Written as DNA, the CDR3 is TGCGCCAGCAGCTTGGCCAGGGTGGCTACCTACGAGCAGTACTTC.

J is TRBJ2-2 and V is TRBV5-1; 12 bases line up with TRBD2. CDR1 SGHRS and CDR2 YFSETQ come from the germline V gene. With V trimmed by 0 bases and J by 7 bases, 1 base remained unmatched. This CDR3 is built from 15 residues. The CDR3 here is CASSLETSGGGELFF. The CDR3 DNA is TGCGCCAGCAGCTTGGAGACTAGCGGGGGCGGGGAGCTGTTTTTT.

The chain joins TRBV6-5 to TRBJ2-1; possible D gene TRBD2, 5 bases. CDR1 is MNHEY and CDR2 is SVGAGI in the germline V gene. Trimming removed 1 base at V and 5 bases at J, with 9 bases between. The length of the CDR3 is 14 residues. The DNA for the CDR3 is TGTGCCAGCAGTTACTGGCGGGCTCACAATGAGCAGTTCTTC. Protein sequence: CASSYWRAHNEQFF.

The chain links TRBV27 to TRBJ1-1; D remains ambiguous. The CDR3 is 15 residues long. CDR1 and CDR2 from the germline V gene are MNHEY and SMNVEV (reference sequence). The V gene lost 4 bases and the J gene lost 0 bases, with 12 bases spanning the gap. The CDR3 loop reads CASSWLADLNTEAFF. In nucleotides, the CDR3 is TGTGCCAGCAGTTGGTTGGCAGACTTGAACACTGAAGCTTTCTTT.

The chain employs TRBV5-1 and TRBJ2-5; possibly TRBD2 for D (5 bases). Trimming pared 2 bases from V and 1 base from J, leaving 12 bases between. CDR1 is SGHRS, CDR2 YFSETQ, per germline. The CDR3 consists of 15 residues. The CDR3 sequence is CASSLAVGIQETQYF. The DNA of the CDR3 is TGCGCCAGCAGCTTAGCGGTCGGAATCCAAGAGACCCAGTACTTC.

The V and J genes are TRBV3-1 (or the pseudogene TRBV3-2) and TRBJ2-7; D is unclear. CDR1 is LGHDT, CDR2 YNNKEL, per germline (reference sequence). Trimming cost V 2 bases and J 2 bases, with 10 bases left between them. This CDR3 has 14 residues. CDR3: CASSQRPGPYEQYF. DNA of the CDR3: TGTGCCAGCAGCCAACGGCCGGGTCCCTACGAGCAGTACTTC.

The chain carries TRBV7-2 and TRBJ1-1; maybe TRBD1 (6 bases). CDR1 SGHTA and CDR2 FQGNSA come from the germline V gene. V lost 5 bases to trimming and J lost 10 bases, with 17 bases between them. The CDR3 is made up of 13 amino acids. The CDR3, as DNA: TGTGCCAGCAGCATCCGGGACATGAGGGCAGCTTTCTTT. This encodes CASSIRDMRAAFF.

The genes are TRBV5-6 and TRBJ2-3, with 11 bases matching TRBD2. The V segment lost 3 bases and the J segment 0 bases; nucleotides outside the gene matches: 6. Germline-derived CDR1 and CDR2 are SGHDT and YYEEEE. The CDR3 totals 17 residues. This chain's CDR3 is CASSSGLADSSTDTQYF. The CDR3 DNA is TGTGCCAGCAGCTCGGGACTAGCGGATTCTAGCACAGATACGCAGTATTTT. Based on the CDR3 plus reference TRBV5-6 and TRBJ2-3, the full variable domain is DAGVTQSPTHLIKTRGQQVTLRCSPKSGHDTVSWYQQALGQGPQFIFQYYEEEERQRGNFPDRFSGHQFPNYSSELNVNALLLGDSALYLCASSSGLADSSTDTQYFGPGTRLTVL.

This clone occurred a few times. The CDR3 protein is CASSLQGASSGNTIYF. CDR3 coding DNA: TGTGCCAGCTCACTACAAGGGGCGTCCTCTGGAAACACCATATATTTT. The rearrangement uses TRBV18 and TRBJ1-3; TRBD1 might be the D (5 bases). Germline V gene data show CDR1 as KGHSH and CDR2 as LQKENI. Between the trimmed V and J ends, which lost 4 bases and 0 bases, there was a span of 13 bases. The CDR3 contains 16 residues.

The rearrangement links TRBV7-2 to TRBJ2-7, with a possible D match to TRBD1 (6 bases). Looked up from germline, CDR1 is SGHTA and CDR2 is FQGNSA. V dropped 3 bases and J dropped 4 bases, with 13 bases sitting between them. CDR3 length equals 14 residues. The CDR3 DNA follows: TGTGCCAGCAGCTTCCTAGGACAGCCGTACGAGCAGTACTTC. It is translated as CASSFLGQPYEQYF.

The chain has TRBV12-5 and TRBJ2-3; D gene uncertain. This CDR3 is 13 amino acids long. Per germline, CDR1 LGHNT and CDR2 FRNRAP. The V gene lost 2 bases and the J gene lost 1 base, with 4 bases spanning the gap. CDR3 residues: CASGLTGTDTQYF. The CDR3 DNA reads as TGTGCTAGTGGTTTGACAGGCACAGATACGCAGTATTTT.

This chain's CDR3 is CAWSQGMNTEAFF. As DNA, the CDR3 is TGTGCCTGGAGTCAGGGGATGAACACTGAAGCTTTCTTT. The chain joins TRBV30 to TRBJ1-1; D might be TRBD1 (6 bases). Germline CDR1 and CDR2: GTSNPN and SVGIG (reference sequence). The CDR3 has 13 amino acids. Between the trimmed V and J ends, which lost 2 bases and 0 bases, there was a span of 7 bases.

This clone turned up a few times. The chain employs TRBV10-2 and TRBJ1-2; D ambiguous. The germline V gene encodes CDR1 WSHSY and CDR2 SAAADI. This CDR3 comprises 14 residues. Trimming shortened V by 6 bases and J by 2 bases, and 13 bases separated the two germline ends. For the CDR3, the DNA is TGCGCCAGCAGCCCCAACCGGGTAAACTATGGCTACACCTTC. Its protein is CASSPNRVNYGYTF.

The V gene is TRBV2, the J gene TRBJ1-1; D is uncertain. The CDR3 runs 15 residues. Trimming cost V 8 bases and J 4 bases, with 20 bases left between them. Germline V gene sequence: CDR1 SNHLY, CDR2 FYNNEI. The CDR3 coding sequence is TGTGCCAGCTCCAACCCCCAGGCTGTGAGCACTGAAGCTTTCTTT. Amino acids: CASSNPQAVSTEAFF. Using reference TRBV2 and TRBJ1-1 for the parts outside the CDR3, the full variable domain is EPEVTQTPSHQVTQMGQEVILRCVPISNHLYFYWYRQILGQKVEFLVSFYNNEISEKSEIFDDQFSVERPDGSNFTLKIRSTKLEDSAMYFCASSNPQAVSTEAFFGQGTRLTVV.

Comment on this clone: In the same sample, other DNA sequences code for this CDR3. The chain combines TRBV5-1 with TRBJ1-6; D may be TRBD1 (5 bases). The CDR3 totals 14 residues. Trimming pared 0 bases from V and 7 bases from J, leaving 8 bases between. Germline V gives CDR1 SGHRS, CDR2 YFSETQ. In nucleotides, the CDR3 is TGCGCCAGCAGCTTGGGGGGCGAGAATTCACCCCTCCACTTT. Its translation is CASSLGGENSPLHF.

This chain links TRBV10-3 with TRBJ2-3; 11 bases are a match to TRBD2. The CDR3 is made up of 14 amino acids. V shed 11 bases, J shed 3 bases, and the junction held 7 bases outside the gene matches. Germline CDR1 ENHRY, CDR2 SYGVKD. CDR3 sequence reads: CASKTSGDTDTQYF. Here the CDR3 DNA reads TGTGCCTCCAAGACTAGCGGGGATACAGATACGCAGTATTTT.

The genes are TRBV7-2 and TRBJ2-4; perhaps TRBD2 as D (6 bases). The V end was cut by 0 bases, the J end by 4 bases, with 13 bases between. The germline V gene has CDR1 SGHTA and CDR2 FQGNSA. This CDR3 is built from 16 residues. The CDR3 DNA reads TGTGCCAGCAGCTTAGCGGGAGGCACTCTGAAAAACATTCAGTACTTC. It translates to CASSLAGGTLKNIQYF.

This chain links TRBV30 with TRBJ1-1; D is unresolved. The germline V gene has CDR1 GTSNPN and CDR2 SVGIG (reference sequence). The CDR3 length is 11 residues. V was clipped by 6 bases and J by 11 bases, with 16 bases between them. The CDR3 reads CACSKGGEAFF. CDR3 sequence (DNA): TGTGCCTGTTCTAAGGGCGGGGAGGCTTTCTTT.

This clone was seen only a few times. V is TRBV27 and J is TRBJ1-1, with 7 bases aligning to TRBD1. J was trimmed by 7 bases and V by 5 bases; bases with no gene match: 16. The CDR3 loop spans 16 amino acids. Per the germline V gene, CDR1 is MNHEY and CDR2 is SMNVEV (reference sequence). The CDR3 spells CASSPALGGAPGEAFF. The CDR3 DNA reads TGTGCCAGCAGTCCAGCGTTAGGGGGCGCACCCGGTGAAGCTTTCTTT.

The V and J genes are TRBV5-1 and TRBJ1-5, with D possibly being TRBD1 (5 bases). Looked up from germline, CDR1 is SGHRS and CDR2 is YFSETQ. This CDR3 has 15 residues. The V end was cut by 5 bases, the J end by 7 bases, with 19 bases between. This chain's CDR3 is CASRSEFGQGQPQHF. CDR3 bases: TGCGCCAGCAGATCGGAATTTGGGCAGGGCCAGCCCCAGCATTTT.

The chain is built from TRBV30 and TRBJ2-7; D is ambiguous. The V gene lost 3 bases and the J gene lost 4 bases, with 10 bases spanning the gap. From germline, CDR1 is GTSNPN and CDR2 SVGIG (reference sequence). This CDR3 has 12 amino acids. The DNA of the CDR3 is TGTGCCTGGAGCGCCGGAGCGTACGAGCAGTACTTC. Its protein product is CAWSAGAYEQYF.

The chain is built from TRBV28 and TRBJ2-5; TRBD2 agrees at 9 bases. The CDR3 spans 14 residues. CDR1 is MDHEN and CDR2 is SYDVKM in the germline V gene. With 6 bases clipped from V and 3 bases from J, the junction kept 5 bases outside the gene matches. The CDR3 is CASSRAGGKETQYF. The CDR3, as DNA: TGTGCCAGCAGCCGAGCGGGGGGAAAAGAGACCCAGTACTTC.

This clone was recorded many times. This sequence joins TRBV2 and TRBJ2-7; 8 bases align to TRBD2. Germline CDR1 and CDR2: SNHLY and FYNNEI. This CDR3 is built from 15 residues. The V and J ends lost 5 bases and 0 bases, in that order; junction bases with no gene match: 6. The chain's CDR3 is CASSRPSGPSYEQYF. The DNA of the CDR3 is TGTGCCAGCAGTCGCCCTAGCGGGCCCTCCTACGAGCAGTACTTC.